This T cell receptor beta chain was obtained from a study of cytomegalovirus exposure and HLA in healthy donors. General study results and limits: Per a later analysis, HLA-associated TCR beta chains showed more clonal expansion than other, equally common TCR beta chains.

The PCR had 60 Vbeta and 13 Jbeta primers. Method: immunoSEQ multiplex PCR; TCRdb's copy keeps in-frame clones and lacks some. The table has some 140,000 clones, 55% to 80% seen once. Remarks on this clone: Its antigen is not identified.

The junction had 5 bases not matched to a gene; V was cut back by 2 bases and J by 4 bases. CDR1 and CDR2 from the germline V gene are MGHRA and YSYEKL. This CDR3 is built from 14 residues. The sample consisted of PBMCs. The gene calls are TRBV4-1 and TRBJ2-7; 7 bases agree with TRBD2. The receptor was isolated from a middle-aged woman in good health and CMV-seronegative. The CDR3 DNA follows: TGCGCCAGCAGCCAAATCACCGGGGGGTACGAGCAGTACTTC. This sequence encodes CASSQITGGYEQYF.